This TCR beta chain was captured by sequencing in a study of human T cells and chemical hapten exposure. With 1 base removed from V and 4 bases from J, the gap between germline ends came to 14 bases. The CDR3 has 15 residues. This clonotype has just a few counts. The library put unique molecular identifiers onto individual cDNA molecules. TCRdb redid the calling of the RACE reads with MiXCR, one entry per CDR3 protein. The data hold roughly 100,000 distinct CDR3 sequences, with roughly 8.8% observed a single time. Time point denoted: pre-sensitization, week 0. Regarding treatment: therapeutic diphenylcyclopropenone sensitization with weekly scalp DPC.

This receptor was taken from a woman between 35 and 50 years old with alopecia areata. Some clones in this sample may be carry-over from other donors' samples. Sequenced material: whole blood, taken in connection with sensitization to the hapten diphenylcyclopropenone (DPC). The V gene is TRBV12-3 or TRBV12-4, the J gene TRBJ2-7, with D unresolved. The CDR3 sequence: CASSLELTLRYEQYF. The CDR3 DNA reads as TGTGCCAGCAGTTTAGAATTGACATTACGGTACGAGCAGTACTTC.